This T cell receptor (beta chain) comes out of a study of blood T cell repertoires in COVID-19. Study as a whole: PBMCs, B-cell-depleted T cells, or T cells were the source of the cDNA or gDNA that made up the material.

Assignments of participants to cohorts depended upon their own reported clinical history. Measured with immunoSEQ multiplex PCR; TCRdb has only the in-frame clones, and not every one. The repertoire consists of around 310,000 clones, with 75% to 90% occurring once and the leading ten covering over 4.5%. The CDR3 consists of 14 residues. Germline CDR1 SGHKS, CDR2 YYEKEE (reference sequence). V lost 3 bases, J lost 9 bases, and 17 bases lay in between. This chain links TRBV5-5 with TRBJ2-3, with a tentative D call TRBD2 (5 bases). The sequencing sample was made of PBMCs or T cells enriched from blood (not recorded which). This TCR came from a man aged 30 to 45 who had recovered from COVID-19. CDR3 DNA sequence: TGTGCCAGCAGCTCCCTCGAGGGCGGAGTAACGCAGTATTTT. Its protein is CASSSLEGGVTQYF.